This TCR beta chain was sequenced for a study of T cell responses to AZD1222 COVID-19 vaccine. Study-wide points: Researchers report vaccine-associated CD4 TCRs spanning spike, with dominance at 160-218 and 743-854.

This CDR3 has 17 residues. The V segment lost 4 bases and the J segment 2 bases; nucleotides outside the gene matches: 15. Germline values: CDR1 SGHNT, CDR2 YYREEE (reference sequence). Worth noting for this clone: The antigen is unknown.

Using immunoSEQ multiplex PCR, the repertoire was profiled, and TCRdb retains in-frame clones only, with some absent. The repertoire has 65,000 to 80,000 clones, 92% of them found once; the top ten carry roughly 6.4%. The receptor comes from an adult in good health. Sequencing was performed on peripheral blood, taken on day 0 of MenACWY control vaccination. The chain carries TRBV5-4 and TRBJ2-7; TRBD2 matches 7 bases. Here the CDR3 reads CASSVGEGRLGAYEQYF. The CDR3 DNA follows: TGTGCCAGCAGCGTGGGGGAGGGGAGGTTGGGTGCCTACGAGCAGTACTTC.